This T cell receptor beta chain derives from a study of low-dose radiotherapy and immunotherapy resistance in tumors. At the level of the study: Treatment included intravenous cyclophosphamide dosed at 200 mg/m2 every two weeks, one day before radiation and immunotherapy.

As concerns this clonotype: One end of the junction fails to match germline, which may point to a read error.

Covering alpha and beta chains, TRAV- and TRBV-specific primers were used for the first-strand cDNA. PCR amplification of the TCRs was performed with Phusion for 20 PCR cycles, and it relied on a constant-region primer together with a V-primer adapter. TCRdb ran MiXCR on the reads and lists one entry per CDR3 protein. The sample lists approximately 80,000 distinct CDR3 sequences, less than 20% seen once, with approximately 1.3% in the top ten. Documented time point: after trial treatment. The sample's treatment: LDRT plus nivolumab, ipilimumab, low-dose cyclophosphamide and aspirin (RACIN trial). Donors were treated with nivolumab, ipilimumab, aspirin, and low-dose cyclophosphamide and radiotherapy. The CDR3 is made up of 10 amino acids. In germline, CDR1 is SQVTM, CDR2 ANQGSEA.

The material was PBMCs, obtained after low-dose radiotherapy plus immunotherapy. This chain joins TRBV29-1 and TRBJ2-5; D is unresolved. This sequence was found in a male donor with prostate cancer. The CDR3 protein is CSIAEQTQYF. CDR3 DNA: TGCAGCATTGCGGAGCAGACGCAGTACTTC.